Sequencing of this TCR beta chain was carried out in a study of molecular identifiers for immune sequencing clone quantification. Broader study findings: Spike-in Jurkat TCR RNA from a single cell reportedly registered among approximately 900,000 naive cells.

One entry per CDR3 protein, called by TCRdb with MiXCR from the PCR reads. The sample shows nearly 650,000 distinct CDR3 sequences, approximately 24% of them seen only once. This clonotype has at least ten counts. Its antigen is not known. Using a CD8+CD4-CCR7+CD45RA+ phenotype, naive CD8 T cells were sorted. The CDR3 consists of 14 residues. Germline V lookup: CDR1 MNHEY, CDR2 SMNVEV (reference sequence). The V gene end was trimmed by 6 bases and the J gene end by 6 bases; junction bases not matched to a gene: 9. This chain joins TRBV27 and TRBJ1-1; 8 nucleotides agree with TRBD1. The sample taken for sequencing was naive CD8+ T cells from blood, with Jurkat cell RNA spiked in. Subset: FACS-sorted CD8+CD4-CCR7+CD45RA+ naive T cells. This clonotype originated in a human donor in good health. Some libraries in this study had Jurkat cell RNA spiked in. CDR3 bases: TGTGCCAGCAGCTCAGGGGGCGCGAGGTCTGAAGCTTTCTTT. This gives the protein CASSSGGARSEAFF.